This TCR beta chain was obtained from a study of T cells in Graves' hyperthyroidism and ophthalmopathy. This clonotype was found many times. Trimming removed 4 bases at V and 7 bases at J, with 14 bases between. The CDR3 loop spans 14 amino acids. Germline V gene sequence: CDR1 MDHEN, CDR2 SYDVKM. Using RNA transcripts as the source, TCR beta CDR3 regions were amplified. Initially, a first-round RT-PCR of the TCR CDR3 employed the HTBI primer set. TCRdb reprocessed the multiplex PCR reads with MiXCR, giving one entry per CDR3 protein. The profile shows roughly 170,000 distinct CDR3 sequences, about 9.4% of them singletons.

The J gene is TRBJ1-5, the V gene TRBV28, with no clear D. This clonotype was sampled from a woman under 30 with Graves' hyperthyroidism that later progressed to Graves' ophthalmopathy. Sample: blood. The CDR3 DNA reads as TGTGCCAGCAGTTCCCGAAACGGATACCAGCCCCAGCATTTT. Amino acids: CASSSRNGYQPQHF.